The clone carrying this T cell receptor beta chain has only a few counts. The antigen is undetermined. V was clipped by 3 bases and J by 8 bases; unmatched bases: 3. There are 14 residues in the CDR3. The sample is drawn from a study of response to subunit inactivated influenza vaccine. Findings of the study overall: Each seasonal influenza vaccination, the authors suggested, recruits few new T cells.

TCRdb processed the RT-PCR reads anew with MiXCR; each CDR3 protein has one entry. The sample holds roughly 780,000 distinct CDR3 sequences, around 20% seen once. The material sequenced was PBMCs from blood, taken around 5 days after vaccination. This rearrangement joins TRBV12-3 or TRBV12-4 to TRBJ1-5; TRBD1 aligns across 11 bases. The receptor was isolated from a man in his fifties who received an inactivated influenza vaccine. The CDR3 nucleotides read TGTGCCAGCAGTTTGGGACAGGGGGTTGAGCCCCAGCATTTT. This translates into CASSLGQGVEPQHF.